These T cell receptor beta chains were read from a single sample in a study of blood T cell repertoires in COVID-19. Sequenced by immunoSEQ multiplex PCR; TCRdb stores in-frame clones only, minus some. The profile shows tens of thousands of clones, around 83% of them singletons. The sample consisted of peripheral blood. Every receptor here comes from a man between 60 and 75 years old with active COVID-19. The CDR3 runs from the conserved cysteine through the conserved F or W. D genes are given only for firm matches. The size entry is marked missing in some rows and otherwise reads once, few, many or a size class.

CDR3nt	CDR3aa	d_gene	v_gene	j_gene	abundance
TGTGCCAGCAGCGGAGGGGTCGGGGGAGAAGGCAATCAGCCCCAGCATTTT	CASSGGVGGEGNQPQHF	NA	TRBV5-4	TRBJ1-5	NA
TGTGCCAGCAGTCCCCTCGGGGGAGTGTCGGATGAGCAGTTCTTC	CASSPLGGVSDEQFF	NA	TRBV27	TRBJ2-1	NA
TGTGCCATCAGTACAGGGGGCAGGGGGAATGAGCAGTTCTTC	CAISTGGRGNEQFF	TRBD1	TRBV10-3	TRBJ2-1	NA
TGTGCCAGTAGTCCTCCCCGGACAGGGAAAAGGAACACTGAAGCTTTCTTT	CASSPPRTGKRNTEAFF	TRBD1	TRBV19	TRBJ1-1	NA
TGTGCCAGCAGTTTAGACAGACTAGCGGGGTCGTACGAGCAGTACTTC	CASSLDRLAGSYEQYF	TRBD2	TRBV28	TRBJ2-7	once
TGCGCCAGCAGCCCCGGACATAACACCGGGGAGCTGTTTTTT	CASSPGHNTGELFF	NA	TRBV4-1	TRBJ2-2	once
TGTGCCAGTAAACGGGCGGGGGGGCCGAAAGAGCAGTTCTTC	CASKRAGGPKEQFF	TRBD2	TRBV19	TRBJ2-1	NA
TGCGCCAGCGCCCGGGACATAAACACTGAAGCTTTCTTT	CASARDINTEAFF	NA	TRBV5-1	TRBJ1-1	NA
TGTGCCAGCAGCTACTCTAGCGGGGGGGCAGAGACCCAGTACTTC	CASSYSSGGAETQYF	TRBD2	TRBV7-9	TRBJ2-5	NA
TGTGCCAGCAGTTACTCGTGGCGGGGGGAAAAGACCGGGGAGCTGTTTTTT	CASSYSWRGEKTGELFF	TRBD2	TRBV6-2/TRBV6-3	TRBJ2-2	NA
TGTGCCAGCAGCTGGGAGGGGCGGGACACTGAAGCTTTCTTT	CASSWEGRDTEAFF	NA	TRBV7-9	TRBJ1-1	NA
TGTGCCTGGAGCTCTACCTACGAGCAGTACTTC	CAWSSTYEQYF	NA	TRBV30	TRBJ2-7	NA
TGTGCCAGCAAACAGCGGTCCTACGAGCAGTACTTC	CASKQRSYEQYF	NA	TRBV6-5	TRBJ2-7	NA
TGTGCCAGCAGTTTAAGCAGGGGGCACTACGAGCAGTACTTC	CASSLSRGHYEQYF	TRBD1	TRBV27	TRBJ2-7	NA
TGTGCCAGCAGTTTACCCCCCGGGACAGGGAGTACTGAAGCTTTCTTT	CASSLPPGTGSTEAFF	TRBD1	TRBV28	TRBJ1-1	NA
TGTGCCAGCGTACCTCTAGCGGGGGGGCCGGGTGAGCAGTTCTTC	CASVPLAGGPGEQFF	TRBD2	TRBV25-1	TRBJ2-1	once
TGTGCCAGTAGTATAGTGCACAGGGGGGATGGCTACACCTTC	CASSIVHRGDGYTF	TRBD1	TRBV19	TRBJ1-2	few
TGCGCCAGCAGCCAAGATCCGGCGGGTAACACTGAAGCTTTCTTT	CASSQDPAGNTEAFF	NA	TRBV4-3	TRBJ1-1	NA
TGTGCCAGCAGGCGGGGACAGGGGGTAGCCTACGAGCAGTACTTC	CASRRGQGVAYEQYF	TRBD1	TRBV11-2	TRBJ2-7	NA
TGTGCCAGTAAGAACAGGGGAACTAATGAAAAACTGTTTTTT	CASKNRGTNEKLFF	TRBD1	TRBV6-5	TRBJ1-4	NA
TGTGCCAGCAGCTTAGATAGTAGAGGAAACTACGAGCAGTACTTC	CASSLDSRGNYEQYF	NA	TRBV11-3	TRBJ2-7	NA